This is a list of T cell receptor beta chains from one sample in a study of T cell responses to AZD1222 COVID-19 vaccine. Produced via immunoSEQ multiplex PCR; TCRdb's table is partial and in-frame only. The sample lists nearly 80,000 clones, more than 75% occurring once. Material: peripheral blood, obtained on day 0 of AZD1222 vaccination. These receptor sequences come from an adult in good health. Both conserved end residues are part of each CDR3. D genes are given only for firm matches. Clone size is stated in some rows and not others, as once, few, many or a class when expanded.

- TRBJ2-6 TRBV30 - CAWSSGPVSSGANVLTF TGTGCCTGGAGTTCGGGACCGGTGAGCTCTGGGGCCAACGTCCTGACTTTC
- TRBJ2-2 TRBV27 few CASSGTNTGELFF TGTGCCAGCAGTGGTACGAACACCGGGGAGCTGTTTTTT
- TRBJ2-2 TRBV27 - CASSLAWETGELFF TGTGCCAGCAGTTTAGCTTGGGAGACCGGGGAGCTGTTTTTT
- TRBJ2-1 TRBV2 - CASSGTRGNNEQFF TGTGCCAGCAGTGGGACTCGGGGCAACAATGAGCAGTTCTTC
TRBD1 TRBJ1-1 TRBV12-5 - CASGLTDRGHAEAFF TGTGCTAGTGGTTTGACGGACAGGGGGCACGCTGAAGCTTTCTTT
TRBD1 TRBJ1-3 TRBV7-6 - CASSLAQGGTSGNTIYF TGTGCCAGCAGCTTAGCGCAGGGGGGGACCTCTGGAAACACCATATATTTT
- TRBJ1-6 TRBV3-1/TRBV3-2 - CASSQSPGLYNSPLHF TGTGCCAGCAGCCAATCCCCGGGCCTCTATAATTCACCCCTCCACTTT
TRBD2 TRBJ2-1 TRBV30 few CAWNTGLAGEGGDNEQFF TGTGCCTGGAATACGGGACTAGCGGGAGAGGGGGGGGACAATGAGCAGTTCTTC
- TRBJ2-2 TRBV28 few CASSSSTGELFF TGTGCCAGCAGTTCCAGCACCGGGGAGCTGTTTTTT
- TRBJ2-3 TRBV5-6 - CASSIGRESTDTQYF TGTGCCAGCAGCATAGGGCGGGAAAGCACAGATACGCAGTATTTT
- TRBJ2-3 TRBV6-1 few CASSESWGFQADTQYF TGTGCCAGCAGTGAAAGTTGGGGGTTCCAAGCAGATACGCAGTATTTT
TRBD1 TRBJ1-1 TRBV19 - CASSPTGTATEAFF TGTGCCAGTAGCCCGACAGGGACGGCCACTGAAGCTTTCTTT
- TRBJ1-5 TRBV10-3 few CAISESGGSNQPQHF TGTGCCATCAGTGAGTCGGGTGGCAGCAATCAGCCCCAGCATTTT
TRBD1 TRBJ1-2 TRBV12-3/TRBV12-4 - CASSLGTGSGYTF TGTGCCAGCAGTTTAGGGACAGGGAGCGGCTACACCTTC
TRBD1 TRBJ1-1 TRBV25-1 - CASLGTGASWSEAFF TGTGCCAGCCTAGGGACAGGGGCCTCTTGGAGTGAAGCTTTCTTT
TRBD1 TRBJ2-5 TRBV7-2 - CASSLSHRGSFHETQYF TGTGCCAGCAGCTTATCCCACAGGGGATCTTTCCATGAGACCCAGTACTTC
- TRBJ1-6 TRBV10-2 - CASSDPQSGWSSPLHF TGCGCCAGCAGTGACCCCCAGTCAGGGTGGAGTTCACCCCTCCACTTT
- TRBJ1-4 TRBV5-1 - CASSPTGGPEEKLFF TGCGCCAGCAGCCCTACTGGGGGGCCAGAGGAAAAACTGTTTTTT
TRBD1 TRBJ1-5 TRBV28 - CASSSPGQVSNQPQHF TGTGCCAGCAGTTCCCCGGGACAGGTGTCCAATCAGCCCCAGCATTTT
- TRBJ2-7 TRBV6-5 - CASSRETGLYEQYF TGTGCCAGCAGTCGGGAGACAGGGCTTTACGAGCAGTACTTC
- TRBJ1-2 TRBV19 - CASSIPERTGSNYGYTF TGTGCCAGTAGTATTCCCGAACGAACAGGGTCCAACTATGGCTACACCTTC
- TRBJ1-5 TRBV6-5 - CASSYLSGNQPQHF TGTGCCAGCAGTTACTTGAGCGGTAATCAGCCCCAGCATTTT
TRBD1 TRBJ2-2 TRBV24-1 - CATSDNRDRRTNTGELFF TGTGCCACCAGTGACAACCGGGACAGACGAACCAACACCGGGGAGCTGTTTTTT
- TRBJ2-3 TRBV7-2 - CASSLPWDTQYF TGTGCCAGCAGCTTACCCTGGGATACGCAGTATTTT
- TRBJ1-5 TRBV6-5 - CASTGIRDNQPQHF TGTGCCAGCACGGGAATCCGGGACAATCAGCCCCAGCATTTT
- TRBJ1-5 TRBV19 - CASRPLSSNQPQHF TGTGCCAGTAGGCCCTTATCTAGCAATCAGCCCCAGCATTTT
- TRBJ1-6 TRBV9 - CASSGTVHNSPLHF TGTGCCAGCAGCGGGACCGTACATAATTCACCCCTCCACTTT
- TRBJ2-1 TRBV25-1 - CASSYGWDEQFF TGTGCCAGCAGTTACGGGTGGGATGAGCAGTTCTTC
TRBD1 TRBJ1-2 TRBV6-5 - CASSYSTDRTGGYTF TGTGCCAGCAGTTACTCCACGGACAGGACGGGCGGCTACACCTTC
- TRBJ1-1 TRBV7-9 - CASSLSGTEAFF TGTGCCAGCAGCTTATCAGGCACTGAAGCTTTCTTT
- TRBJ2-2 TRBV10-3 - CATLTPDRPGGTGELFF TGTGCCACCCTAACTCCCGACAGGCCCGGGGGAACCGGGGAGCTGTTTTTT
- TRBJ2-1 TRBV5-1 - CASSLSGSSYNEQFF TGCGCCAGCAGCTTGTCCGGGAGCTCCTACAATGAGCAGTTCTTC
- TRBJ1-4 TRBV4-2 few CASSQERQPNEKLFF TGTGCCAGCAGCCAAGAAAGACAGCCTAATGAAAAACTGTTTTTT
- TRBJ2-3 TRBV21-1 - CASSKGASGSGDTQYF TGTGCCAGCAGCAAAGGGGCTAGCGGGAGCGGAGATACGCAGTATTTT
- TRBJ1-6 TRBV18 - CASTRPGPNSPLHF TGTGCCAGCACCAGGCCGGGCCCCAATTCACCCCTCCACTTT
- TRBJ1-2 TRBV30 - CAWSVLAANGYTF TGTGCCTGGAGTGTATTAGCAGCCAATGGCTACACCTTC
TRBD2 TRBJ2-1 TRBV7-8 - CASSPRKKLAALRDEQFF TGTGCCAGCAGCCCCCGAAAAAAACTAGCGGCTTTAAGGGATGAGCAGTTCTTC
- TRBJ1-1 TRBV5-6 - CASSLAAAGGAFF TGTGCCAGCAGCTTGGCTGCAGCCGGAGGGGCTTTCTTT
- TRBJ2-3 TRBV11-3 - CASSRDLTDTQYF TGTGCCAGCAGCAGAGACCTCACAGATACGCAGTATTTT
- TRBJ2-3 TRBV6-6 few CASMTMGTDTQYF TGTGCCAGCATGACTATGGGCACAGATACGCAGTATTTT
TRBD1 TRBJ1-5 TRBV27 - CASGLEGAQPQHF TGTGCCAGCGGCCTCGAGGGGGCCCAGCCCCAGCATTTT
- TRBJ1-2 TRBV4-1 - CASSQPGRTRDGYTF TGCGCCAGCAGCCAACCGGGACGGACAAGGGATGGCTACACCTTC
- TRBJ1-1 TRBV12-5 few CASDLRENTEAFF TGTGCTAGTGATTTGAGGGAGAACACTGAAGCTTTCTTT
- TRBJ2-7 TRBV7-9 - CASSLGTVPYEQYF TGTGCCAGCAGCTTAGGGACAGTCCCTTACGAGCAGTACTTC
TRBD2 TRBJ2-7 TRBV27 few CASSLSSGRASSYEQYF TGTGCCAGCAGTTTAAGTAGCGGGAGGGCCTCTTCGTACGAGCAGTACTTC
- TRBJ1-1 TRBV11-2 - CASSLGGMNTEAFF TGTGCCAGCAGCTTAGGGGGCATGAACACTGAAGCTTTCTTT
- TRBJ2-7 TRBV5-1 few CASSLDSTFYEQYF TGCGCCAGCAGCTTGGACAGTACCTTCTACGAGCAGTACTTC
TRBD1 TRBJ1-4 TRBV28 - CASSLLDRNNEKLFF TGTGCCAGCAGTCTTTTGGACAGGAATAATGAAAAACTGTTTTTT